This T cell receptor beta chain was recorded in a study of early T cells in non-severe SARS-CoV-2 infection. Study-wide context: Whole-blood bulk RNA, unsorted, was sequenced, and chains were unpaired.

Findings and caveats of the study: Anti-spike CD8 specificities were favored by VDJdb matching, whose results missed private and CD4 specificities.

Germline CDR1 is SEHNR and CDR2 is FQNEAQ (reference sequence). CDR3 length: 14 residues. V shed 6 bases and J 5 bases; nucleotides not matched to a gene: 4. In this sample, this clonotype turned up many times. Its antigen is as yet unknown. Unique molecular identifiers were affixed to single, distinct cDNA molecules. TCRdb reprocessed the 5' RACE reads via MiXCR and lists one record per CDR3 protein. This sample has 25,000 to 30,000 distinct CDR3 sequences; about 4% occur once, and the top ten carry about a tenth. This TCR came from an adult who was a healthcare worker with PCR-confirmed SARS-CoV-2 infection or an uninfected control (not recorded which). Sequencing was carried out using whole blood. The chain has TRBV7-9 and TRBJ2-1; TRBD1 matches 10 bases. This CDR3 reads CASSDRGQDNEQFF. The CDR3 coding sequence is TGTGCCAGCAGTGACAGGGGGCAAGACAATGAGCAGTTCTTC.